A selection of T cell receptor beta chains follows, all from one sample in a study of blood T cell repertoires in COVID-19. Produced via immunoSEQ multiplex PCR; TCRdb's table is partial and in-frame only. Of 130,000 or so clones listed, around 89% are singletons. What was sequenced was peripheral blood. These receptors were obtained from a man aged 45 to 65 with acute or convalescent COVID-19. CDR3s include the opening cysteine and the closing phenylalanine or tryptophan. The D gene is left open where the match is weak. Only some rows state a clone size, as once, few, many or a class for expanded clones.

clone size,D gene,V gene,J gene,CDR3 DNA,CDR3 protein
.,TRBD1,TRBV9,TRBJ2-5,TGTGCCAGCAGCGCCCGGGGAGGGACAGGGAAGACCCAGTACTTC,CASSARGGTGKTQYF
.,.,TRBV5-4,TRBJ2-7,TGTGCCAGCAGCTTGGTCCTCGGGAGTGGCTACGAGCAGTACTTC,CASSLVLGSGYEQYF
.,TRBD2,TRBV30,TRBJ2-2,TGTGCCTGGAGTGTTAATTTATTGGGACTAGCGGGAGGTGGGACGTTTCCCGGGGAGCTGTTTTTT,CAWSVNLLGLAGGGTFPGELFF
.,TRBD1,TRBV5-6,TRBJ2-3,TGTGCCAGCAGGACCCGGACAGGGTTCGCAGATACGCAGTATTTT,CASRTRTGFADTQYF
.,TRBD1,TRBV7-6,TRBJ2-5,TGTGCCAGCAGTACCACAGGGGGCCCGGGAGAGACCCAGTACTTC,CASSTTGGPGETQYF
.,TRBD2,TRBV19,TRBJ2-1,TGTGCCAGTACTCTGGAGACTAGCGGGGTCTCCTACAATGAGCAGTTCTTC,CASTLETSGVSYNEQFF
.,.,TRBV6-1,TRBJ1-2,TGTGCCAGCAGTGAAACGGGGAGGAGGACTGGTGGCTACACCTTC,CASSETGRRTGGYTF
.,TRBD1,TRBV5-1,TRBJ1-4,TGCGCCAGCAGGACAGGGGGTAATGAAAAACTGTTTTTT,CASRTGGNEKLFF
.,.,TRBV19,TRBJ1-4,TGTGCCAGTAGTATAAGGTGGGGGCCTAATGAAAAACTGTTTTTT,CASSIRWGPNEKLFF
.,.,TRBV11-3,TRBJ2-1,TGTGCCAGCAGCTTAGTCAGTGGGGCCCCCTACAATGAGCAGTTCTTC,CASSLVSGAPYNEQFF
.,.,TRBV11-3,TRBJ2-7,TGTGCCAGCTCCTGGTTACAGGACAGCGAGCAGTACTTC,CASSWLQDSEQYF
.,TRBD1,TRBV11-3,TRBJ2-7,TGTGCCAGCAGCTTCTCCGTGACAGGGGGCATCGAGCAGTACTTC,CASSFSVTGGIEQYF
.,.,TRBV24-1,TRBJ2-1,TGTGCCACCAGTGAACCGACTAGTTCGGATGAGCAGTTCTTC,CATSEPTSSDEQFF
.,.,TRBV19,TRBJ2-3,TGTGCCAGTAGTATAGCCGGAGGAGCGCCTTCCACAGATACGCAGTATTTT,CASSIAGGAPSTDTQYF
.,TRBD2,TRBV5-1,TRBJ2-2,TGCGCCAGCAGCCCACGCATCCCCGCTAGCGGTGACACCGGGGAGCTGTTTTTT,CASSPRIPASGDTGELFF
.,TRBD2,TRBV30,TRBJ2-1,TGTGCCTGGAGTTTCGAAAGGACTAGCGGCTCCTACAATGAGCAGTTCTTC,CAWSFERTSGSYNEQFF
.,TRBD2,TRBV15,TRBJ2-4,TGTGCCACCAGCAGTCGACGCGGGAGGGGCGACATTCAGTACTTC,CATSSRRGRGDIQYF
.,.,TRBV7-8,TRBJ1-1,TGTGCCAGCAGCTTAGTCGAACAGGGCCGAAGGGCTGAAGCTTTCTTT,CASSLVEQGRRAEAFF
.,.,TRBV6-4,TRBJ2-2,TGTGCCAGCAGTCATGCCCCCGAGACCGGGGAGCTGTTTTTT,CASSHAPETGELFF
.,.,TRBV29-1,TRBJ1-5,TGCAGCGTTTCAAAAGGGGCAGATCAGCCCCAGCATTTT,CSVSKGADQPQHF
.,TRBD1,TRBV4-3,TRBJ2-7,TGCGCCAGCAGCCAGGGGACAGCGTCCTACGAGCAGTACTTC,CASSQGTASYEQYF
.,.,TRBV19,TRBJ2-6,TGTGCCAGTAGTGGGGGCCCCAGGGACCCTGGGGCCAACGTCCTGACTTTC,CASSGGPRDPGANVLTF
.,.,TRBV6-5,TRBJ1-1,TGTGCCAGCAGTTCCGACGACAGTAGTTCAACTGAAGCTTTCTTT,CASSSDDSSSTEAFF
.,.,TRBV28,TRBJ2-7,TGTGCCAGCAGTTTTTCAGGGCAAGCCGAGCAGTACTTC,CASSFSGQAEQYF
.,.,TRBV6-5,TRBJ1-1,TGTGCCAGCAGTTTTAGACAGGTGGCGATGGACACTGAAGCTTTCTTT,CASSFRQVAMDTEAFF
.,.,TRBV14,TRBJ2-5,TGTGCCAGCAGCCAGCTGCTACGGGAAGAGACCCAGTACTTC,CASSQLLREETQYF
.,TRBD2,TRBV5-1,TRBJ2-3,TGCGCCAGCAGCTTAGGACTAGCGGGAGGCTGGACAGATACGCAGTATTTT,CASSLGLAGGWTDTQYF
.,TRBD1,TRBV4-1,TRBJ1-3,TGCGCCAGCAGCCAGATGAGACAGGGTCCAACCTCTGGAAACACCATATATTTT,CASSQMRQGPTSGNTIYF
once,.,TRBV5-6,TRBJ1-3,TGTGCCAGCAGCTTGTTCAGTCGCCTCTCTGGAAACACCATATATTTT,CASSLFSRLSGNTIYF
few,TRBD2,TRBV2,TRBJ2-3,TGTGCCAGCAGTCCCGGGACTAGCGGGAGAGCAGCAGATACGCAGTATTTT,CASSPGTSGRAADTQYF
.,.,TRBV30,TRBJ1-4,TGTGCCTGGAGTCACACGAACCAGGGTACTGAAAAACTGTTTTTT,CAWSHTNQGTEKLFF
.,.,TRBV9,TRBJ1-4,TGTGCCAGCAGCGTAGACGGAACTAATGAAAAACTGTTTTTT,CASSVDGTNEKLFF
.,.,TRBV3-1/TRBV3-2,TRBJ2-7,TGTGCCAGCAGCCAAAGGGGCGGTCCTTACGAGCAGTACTTC,CASSQRGGPYEQYF
.,TRBD1,TRBV5-4,TRBJ1-2,TGTGCCAGCAGCTTGGGACAGGGGAATGATGGCTACACCTTC,CASSLGQGNDGYTF
once,TRBD1,TRBV6-5,TRBJ1-6,TGTGCCAGCAAAGACAGGGGTTCCTATAATTCACCCCTCCACTTT,CASKDRGSYNSPLHF
.,.,TRBV2,TRBJ2-2,TGTGCCAGCAGAACAGGGGAGGCCGGGGAGCTGTTTTTT,CASRTGEAGELFF
.,.,TRBV6-5,TRBJ1-2,TGTGCCAGCAGTCCCGACACGTATGGCTACACCTTC,CASSPDTYGYTF